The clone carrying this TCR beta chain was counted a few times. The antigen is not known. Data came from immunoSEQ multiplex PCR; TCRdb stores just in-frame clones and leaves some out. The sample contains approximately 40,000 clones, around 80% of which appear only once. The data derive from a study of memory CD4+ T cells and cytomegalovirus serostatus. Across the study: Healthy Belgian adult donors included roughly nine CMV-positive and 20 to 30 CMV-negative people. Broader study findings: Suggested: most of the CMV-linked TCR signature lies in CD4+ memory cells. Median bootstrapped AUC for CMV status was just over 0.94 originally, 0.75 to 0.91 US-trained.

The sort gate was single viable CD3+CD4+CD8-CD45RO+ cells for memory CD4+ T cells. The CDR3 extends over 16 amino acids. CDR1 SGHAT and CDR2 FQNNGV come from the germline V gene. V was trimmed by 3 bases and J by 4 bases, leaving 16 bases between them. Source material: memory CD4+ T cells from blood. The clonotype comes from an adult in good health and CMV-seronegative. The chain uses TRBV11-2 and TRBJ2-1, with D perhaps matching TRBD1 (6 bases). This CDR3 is CASSFRTQGPYNEQFF. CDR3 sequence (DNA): TGTGCCAGCAGCTTCCGTACGCAGGGGCCTTACAATGAGCAGTTCTTC. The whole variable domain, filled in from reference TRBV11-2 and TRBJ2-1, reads EAGVAQSPRYKIIEKRQSVAFWCNPISGHATLYWYQQILGQGPKLLIQFQNNGVVDDSQLPKDRFSAERLKGVDSTLKIQPAKLEDSAVYLCASSFRTQGPYNEQFFGPGTRLTVL.